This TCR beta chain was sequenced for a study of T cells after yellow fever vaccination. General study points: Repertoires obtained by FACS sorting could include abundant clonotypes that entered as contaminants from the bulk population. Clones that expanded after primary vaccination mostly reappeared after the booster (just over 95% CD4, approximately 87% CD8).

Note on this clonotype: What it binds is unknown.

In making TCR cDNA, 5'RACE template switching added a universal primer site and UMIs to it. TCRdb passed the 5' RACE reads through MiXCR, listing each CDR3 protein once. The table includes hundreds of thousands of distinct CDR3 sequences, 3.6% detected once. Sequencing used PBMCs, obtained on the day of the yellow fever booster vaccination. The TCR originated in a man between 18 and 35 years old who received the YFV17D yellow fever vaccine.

The CDR3 nucleotides read TGTGCCAGCAGCCCCGGGGGGTGGGCCTACGAGCAGTACTTC. Translating it yields CASSPGGWAYEQYF. V usage is TRBV12-3 or TRBV12-4 and J usage is TRBJ2-7; TRBD2 matches 7 bases. Trimming removed 6 bases from V and 2 bases from J; junction bases left unmatched: 7. The CDR3 spans 14 residues.